This record concerns one T cell receptor (beta chain) sequence. Semi-nested PCR with Nested Universal Primer A followed constant-region reverse priming of full-length variable regions. TCRdb called the 5' RACE reads again in MiXCR, with one record for every CDR3 protein. The data show approximately 8,800 distinct CDR3 sequences, approximately 35% seen once. Specimen: tumor-infiltrating memory CD4+ T cells sorted from the breast tumor. Subset of the sample: memory CD4+ T cells, CD4+CD45RO+CD25-. The receptor's source is a female donor with breast cancer.

The CDR3 DNA follows: TGTGCCAGCAGCTTAGCGACTAGCGGGAGCTCCTACGAGCAGTACTTC. Amino acids: CASSLATSGSSYEQYF. This sequence joins TRBV7-9 and TRBJ2-7; 12 bases are shared with TRBD2. Germline-derived CDR1 and CDR2 are SEHNR and FQNEAQ (reference sequence). This CDR3 comprises 16 residues. Trimming removed 0 bases from V and 0 bases from J; junction bases left unmatched: 0.